This T cell receptor beta chain was found in a study of Ad26.COV2.S vaccination and SARS-CoV-2 variants. As for the study in general: Enrolled in COV1001, the donor was in the Ad26.COV2.S trial arm, which received the vaccine. Participants got Ad26.COV2.S intramuscularly, once or twice 56 days apart. General study findings and limits: Placebo recipients and vaccine recipients were similar in non-spike TCR breadth. Analyses of TCR breadth and depth may have underestimated total T cell responses.

Treatment meaning: around 19 received Ad26.COV2.S at low or high dose, single or two shots; several received placebo; per-sample allocation not given. Sampling happened 63 days after the first vaccine or placebo injection. This clone was counted a single time. Its antigen is currently unknown. The trim removed 4 bases at V and 7 bases at J, leaving 3 bases unmatched. The germline gives CDR1 ENHRY, CDR2 SYGVKD. This CDR3 has 13 residues. Produced via immunoSEQ multiplex PCR; TCRdb's table is partial and in-frame only. Among 350,000 to 500,000 clones listed, over 75% were seen once. The receptor's source is a person aged 18-65 years who received the Ad26.COV2.S COVID-19 vaccine or a placebo. The chain combines TRBV10-3 with TRBJ2-2; TRBD2 matches at 7 bases. Sequences were derived from peripheral blood, sampled in a trial of Ad26.COV2.S vaccine versus placebo. CDR3 in amino acids: CAISAGEGGELFF. CDR3 sequence (DNA): TGTGCCATCAGTGCGGGGGAGGGCGGGGAGCTGTTTTTT.